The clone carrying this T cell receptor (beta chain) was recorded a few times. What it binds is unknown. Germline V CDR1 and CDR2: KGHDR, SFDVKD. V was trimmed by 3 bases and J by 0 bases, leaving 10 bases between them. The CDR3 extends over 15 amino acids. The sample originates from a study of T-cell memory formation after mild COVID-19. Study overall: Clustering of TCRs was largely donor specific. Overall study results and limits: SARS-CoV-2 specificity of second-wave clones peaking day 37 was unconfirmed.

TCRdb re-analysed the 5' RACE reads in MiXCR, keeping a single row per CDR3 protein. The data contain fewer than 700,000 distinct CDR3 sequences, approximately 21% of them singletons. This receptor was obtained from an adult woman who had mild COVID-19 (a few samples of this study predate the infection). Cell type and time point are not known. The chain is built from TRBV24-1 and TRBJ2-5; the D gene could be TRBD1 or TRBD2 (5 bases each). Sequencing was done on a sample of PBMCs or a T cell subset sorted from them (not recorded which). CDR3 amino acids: CATSDTRGHQETQYF. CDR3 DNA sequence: TGTGCCACCAGTGATACTCGGGGCCACCAAGAGACCCAGTACTTC.